Only a few counts were recorded for the clone carrying this T cell receptor (beta chain). Its antigen remains unknown. CDR3 length: 14 residues. The V and J ends lost 6 bases and 4 bases respectively, with 15 bases between them. The data were obtained in a study of T cell repertoires in cytomegalovirus infection. Study information: HLA-B-restricted CMV epitopes that are well studied were used alongside recently identified HLA-C-restricted ones. Through public TCR beta signatures, both CMV infection and matching HLA type were indicated. The study, taken as a whole, reports: Based on cumulative public TCR beta family frequency, carriers of CMV plus the relevant HLA were identified.

Via MiXCR, TCRdb re-called the reads, giving one row per CDR3 protein. The top ten clones hold roughly two fifths of a sample with 450,000 to 550,000 distinct CDR3 sequences, 40% to 50% of them seen once. The sequencing used cultured PBMCs, collected from culture after CMV antigen stimulation. The chain uses TRBV12-3 or TRBV12-4 and TRBJ1-1; possible D gene TRBD1, 5 bases. This receptor was obtained from a human donor in good health (CMV status not recorded). Some clones in this sample may be carry-over from other donors' samples. CDR3 loop: CASSQAGRRTEAFF. In DNA form, the CDR3 reads TGTGCCAGCAGCCAAGCAGGGAGGCGCACTGAAGCTTTCTTT.